This is a list of T cell receptor beta chains from one sample in a study of post-analysis software for immune sequencing data. In TCRdb, the PCR reads were re-called with MiXCR into one record per CDR3 protein. Here the sample spans 650,000 to 850,000 distinct CDR3 sequences, about 57% being singletons. Sequencing was done on a sample of blood. Receptors originate from a girl under 18 with multiple sclerosis. Both conserved end residues are part of each CDR3. The order of the fields is J gene, clone size, V gene, D gene, CDR3 DNA, CDR3 protein. A D gene is named only where the DNA matches it firmly. Clone size is not always given. Where it is, it says once, few, many or a class for expanded clones.

>TRBJ2-3|.|TRBV24-1|.
TGTGCCACCGGGGACTCATCCAGCGGCACAGATACGCAGTATTTT
CATGDSSSGTDTQYF
>TRBJ2-5|.|TRBV5-1|TRBD1
TGCGCCAGCAGCTTGGGGACAGGAATCGGAGGAGAGACCCAGTACTTC
CASSLGTGIGGETQYF
>TRBJ2-5|few|TRBV6-2/TRBV6-3|.
TGTGCCAGCCGGCTTGGACAGACACAAGAGACCCAGTACTTC
CASRLGQTQETQYF
>TRBJ1-2|.|TRBV6-4|TRBD1
TGTGCCAGCAGACCCGGGACAGGGGGGAACTATGGCTACACCTTC
CASRPGTGGNYGYTF
>TRBJ2-1|few|TRBV6-5|.
.
CASSSSGREEFF
>TRBJ2-3|.|TRBV7-4|.
TGTGCCAGCAGCTTAAGTCAGGGCGAGACAGATACGCAGTATTTT
CASSLSQGETDTQYF
>TRBJ2-7|.|TRBV12-3/TRBV12-4|.
TGTGCCAGCAGTTTACGGGGGCGCGAGCAGTACTTC
CASSLRGREQYF
>TRBJ2-7|.|TRBV5-1|.
TGCGCCAGCGGCTTGGGGACAGCCAGGGGGGCCTACGAGCAGTACTTC
CASGLGTARGAYEQYF
>TRBJ1-4|.|TRBV9|.
TGTGCCAGCAGCGTAGACCCAGGGCGTGATGAAAAACTGTTTTTT
CASSVDPGRDEKLFF
>TRBJ2-7|.|TRBV29-1|.
TGCAGCGTTGTCGGCGTCTACGAGCAGTACTTC
CSVVGVYEQYF
>TRBJ2-7|.|TRBV20-1|TRBD1
TGCAGTGCTAGAGGTCCCGGAAAGACAGGGATGAGGGCCTACGAGCAGTACTTC
CSARGPGKTGMRAYEQYF
>TRBJ2-7|few|TRBV20-1|TRBD1
TGCAGTGCTAGTTTACCCGCGGGACAGGGTAAATACGAGCAGTACTTC
CSASLPAGQGKYEQYF
>TRBJ2-1|.|TRBV7-6|TRBD2
TGTGCCAGCGGCCTAAGCGGGGGGACCCCCTACAATGAGCAGTTCTTC
CASGLSGGTPYNEQFF
>TRBJ2-3|.|TRBV18|.
TGTGCCAGCTCACCACGGGGGGCAGCAGATACGCAGTATTTT
CASSPRGAADTQYF
>TRBJ2-7|few|TRBV4-2|TRBD2
TGTGCCAGCAGCCAAGGGACTAGCGGGAGAAACGAGCAGTACTTC
CASSQGTSGRNEQYF
>TRBJ2-1|few|TRBV6-5|.
TGTGCCAGCAAGGGGACCGGAGGAATCAATGAGCAGTTCTTC
CASKGTGGINEQFF
>TRBJ2-1|.|TRBV7-6|.
TGTGCCAGCAGCTTAGGGGTGCCAGTGAGCTCCTACAATGAGCAGTTCTTC
CASSLGVPVSSYNEQFF
>TRBJ2-3|.|TRBV12-3/TRBV12-4|.
TGTGCCAGCAGTTCCCTTTGGAGGGGGAGTCACACAGATACGCAGTATTTT
CASSSLWRGSHTDTQYF
>TRBJ1-1|.|TRBV6-5|.
TGTGCCAGCAGTGCCCTGGGAATGGCGAACACTGAAGCTTTCTTT
CASSALGMANTEAFF
>TRBJ2-7|many|TRBV28|.
TGTGCCAGCTCCGAGGGGGGAAGCTACGAGCAGTACTTC
CASSEGGSYEQYF
>TRBJ2-1|.|TRBV29-1|TRBD2
TGCAGCGTTGCCAGTCTAGCGGGAGTTGAGCAGTTCTTC
CSVASLAGVEQFF
>TRBJ2-1|.|TRBV15|TRBD2
TGTGCCACCAGCAGAGTCGAGACTAGCGGTTACAATGAGCAGTTCTTC
CATSRVETSGYNEQFF
>TRBJ2-1|.|TRBV7-3|.
TGTGCCAGCAGCCTTAAGGGTTACAGCTCCTACAATGAGCAGTTCTTC
CASSLKGYSSYNEQFF
>TRBJ2-4|.|TRBV6-5|TRBD2
TGTGCCAGCAGACGAACGGGAGGGGCAGCCTATGAGCAGTACTTC
CASRRTGGAAYEQYF
>TRBJ2-7|few|TRBV20-1|.
TGCAGTGCTAGAGATTCGGGCGAGGGGCTCTACGAGCAGTACTTC
CSARDSGEGLYEQYF
>TRBJ2-1|.|TRBV4-1|.
TGCGCCAGCAGCCAAGAACATTTACTGACCCCTACTTACAATGAGCAGTTCTTC
CASSQEHLLTPTYNEQFF
>TRBJ1-1|.|TRBV5-1|TRBD1
TGCGCCAGCGGGACAGGCTATTATAACACTGAAGCTTTCTTT
CASGTGYYNTEAFF
>TRBJ1-5|.|TRBV12-3/TRBV12-4|.
TGTGCCAGCAGTTTACCGGGGAAGCAGCCCCAGCATTTT
CASSLPGKQPQHF
>TRBJ2-1|few|TRBV29-1|TRBD1
TGCAGCGTCCGACAGGGCGGCTACAATGAGCAGTTCTTC
CSVRQGGYNEQFF
>TRBJ2-7|few|TRBV10-3|.
TGTGCCATCAGAGATTCCAGGGAGCACGAGCAGTACTTC
CAIRDSREHEQYF
>TRBJ1-2|.|TRBV5-1|TRBD1
TGCGCCAGCCGGGGGACAGGGACGGGTTATGGCTACACCTTC
CASRGTGTGYGYTF
>TRBJ2-6|.|TRBV27|.
TGTGCCAGCAGTTTGTTGGGGATTGGATCTGGGGCCAACGTCCTGACTTTC
CASSLLGIGSGANVLTF
>TRBJ2-3|.|TRBV10-3|.
TGTGCCATCACCGCTTCAGCTAGATCCAGGGGAGATACGCAGTATTTT
CAITASARSRGDTQYF
>TRBJ2-5|.|TRBV20-1|.
TGCAGTGCTAGTACAGCGGGAAGCCGGGCAGGGGGAGAGACCCAGTACTTC
CSASTAGSRAGGETQYF
>TRBJ2-7|.|TRBV5-1|.
TGCGCCAGCAGCGTGAGGACAGACTCCTACGAGCAGTACTTC
CASSVRTDSYEQYF
>TRBJ1-2|.|TRBV15|.
TGTGCCACCAGTATCCCAGGGGCAGGGAGGCAAGTGGGGAATGGCTACACCTTC
CATSIPGAGRQVGNGYTF
>TRBJ2-3|few|TRBV3-1|.
TGTGCCAGCAGTCAAAACCCGGGCAGCACAGATACGCAGTATTTT
CASSQNPGSTDTQYF
>TRBJ2-6|.|TRBV6-5|TRBD1
TGTGCCAGCAGTTACTCGACAGGGGGCTGGTATGGGGCCAACGTCCTGACTTTC
CASSYSTGGWYGANVLTF
>TRBJ1-5|few|TRBV7-2|.
TGTGCCAGCAGTTTATACACGACAGCCGATCATCAGCCCCAGCATTTT
CASSLYTTADHQPQHF
>TRBJ1-5|.|TRBV20-1|TRBD1
TGCAGTGCTCGGTTGGGGCAGGGGGATTTTCAGCCCCAGCATTTT
CSARLGQGDFQPQHF
>TRBJ1-2|.|TRBV29-1|TRBD1
TGCAGCGTTGAAGATCTTGGACAGGGAGTCTACACCTTC
CSVEDLGQGVYTF
>TRBJ2-4|few|TRBV29-1|.
TGCAGCGTTGTAGGTGGCGAGCGGGTACCCCTTTTGGAGCAGTACTTC
CSVVGGERVPLLEQYF
>TRBJ1-5|once|TRBV3-1|.
TGTGCCAGCAGCCAACAGCCTTTGGGGACGGGGCAGCCCCAGCATTTT
CASSQQPLGTGQPQHF
>TRBJ2-3|.|TRBV20-1|TRBD1
TGCAGTGCTAGGTGGACAGGCCCCTATGTCGATACGCAGTATTTT
CSARWTGPYVDTQYF
>TRBJ2-1|.|TRBV21-1|.
TGTGCCAGCAGCAAATTAAACCGAGACTCCTACAATGAGCAGTTCTTC
CASSKLNRDSYNEQFF
>TRBJ2-3|few|TRBV7-2|.
TGTGCTAGCAGTTACGGGACTCATATGATGGGTACGCAGTATTTT
CASSYGTHMMGTQYF
>TRBJ2-7|few|TRBV7-8|TRBD2
TGTGCCAGCAGCCCACGATTAGGCGGGAGGTCCTACGAGCAGTACTTC
CASSPRLGGRSYEQYF
>TRBJ1-1|.|TRBV12-5|.
TGTGCTAGTGGTTTGGGAGAAGGACAAAGGACTGAAGCTTTCTTT
CASGLGEGQRTEAFF
>TRBJ2-1|.|TRBV12-3/TRBV12-4|.
TGTGCCAGCAGTTACGGGAATGAGCAGTTCTTC
CASSYGNEQFF
>TRBJ2-1|.|TRBV20-1|.
TGCAGTGCCGAAGGGAAGTACAATGAGCAGTTCTTC
CSAEGKYNEQFF
>TRBJ2-5|.|TRBV6-5|TRBD2
TGTGCCAGCAGTAACCCTAGCGGGTCCCAAGAGACCCAGTACTTC
CASSNPSGSQETQYF
>TRBJ2-7|.|TRBV20-1|TRBD2
TGCAGTGCTAGGTTGGGGCGGGAGGCCCACGAGCAGTACTTC
CSARLGREAHEQYF
>TRBJ1-4|few|TRBV6-2/TRBV6-3|.
TGTGCCAGCAGTCTGCCCAGAAGAAATGAAAAACTGTTTTTT
CASSLPRRNEKLFF
>TRBJ2-1|.|TRBV29-1|TRBD2
TGCAGCGTTGCACTAGCGGTACTCAATGAGCAGTTCTTC
CSVALAVLNEQFF
>TRBJ2-7|.|TRBV25-1|TRBD1
TGTGCCAGCAGTGACACGGTGGGACAGGGAAGGACCTACGAGCAGTACTTC
CASSDTVGQGRTYEQYF
>TRBJ2-1|many|TRBV12-3/TRBV12-4|TRBD1
TGTGCCAGCAGTTACTTACAGGGGGGTCCTTACAATGAGCAGTTCTTC
CASSYLQGGPYNEQFF
>TRBJ1-2|.|TRBV11-2|.
TGTGCCAGCAGCTTAGATTACCATGGCTACACCTTC
CASSLDYHGYTF
>TRBJ2-6|few|TRBV5-6|.
TGTGCCAGCAGCTTGGCTCCAGGGGGGGCCAACGTCCTGACTTTC
CASSLAPGGANVLTF
>TRBJ2-7|.|TRBV12-3/TRBV12-4|TRBD1
TGTGCCAGCAAGGACCCGGGACAGGGGACTGACGAGCAGTACTTC
CASKDPGQGTDEQYF
>TRBJ2-7|.|TRBV12-3/TRBV12-4|TRBD1
TGTGCCAGCAGTTCCCCCCCGGCCAGGGGGCACTACGAGCAGTACTTC
CASSSPPARGHYEQYF